A selection of T cell receptor beta chains follows, all from one sample in a study of blood T cell repertoires in COVID-19. Sequencing was performed with immunoSEQ multiplex PCR; in TCRdb, only in-frame clones are kept and a portion is missing. The sample lists just under 65,000 clones, about 70% occurring once. Sequencing was performed on peripheral blood. The receptors were gathered from a human donor in a cohort sampled during active COVID-19. Each CDR3 is given without its conserved first and last residue.

j_call: TRBJ2-4
v_call: TRBV5-6
cdr3_aa: ASSSGALAKNIQY

j_call: TRBJ2-2
v_call: TRBV24-1
cdr3_aa: ATSDLQGAHTGELF

j_call: TRBJ1-2
v_call: TRBV14
cdr3_aa: ASSQDRGGYT

j_call: TRBJ1-1
v_call: TRBV9
cdr3_aa: ASSAQVGLNAEAF

j_call: TRBJ2-1
v_call: TRBV20-1
cdr3_aa: SASLGGRTYNEQF

j_call: TRBJ1-1
v_call: TRBV3-1/TRBV3-2
cdr3_aa: ASSLRGSPTEAF

j_call: TRBJ1-4
v_call: TRBV7-2
cdr3_aa: ASSRSRDRGGEKLF

j_call: TRBJ1-4
v_call: TRBV28
cdr3_aa: ASSRAGATNEKLF

j_call: TRBJ1-1
v_call: TRBV6-5
cdr3_aa: ASRGTGPNTEAF

j_call: TRBJ2-2
v_call: TRBV29-1
cdr3_aa: SGRAATNTGELF

j_call: TRBJ1-4
v_call: TRBV6-1
cdr3_aa: ASSEADEKLF

j_call: TRBJ2-5
v_call: TRBV28
cdr3_aa: ASSFQTSGGETQY

j_call: TRBJ2-7
v_call: TRBV6-2/TRBV6-3
cdr3_aa: ASSNSGGRSYEQY

j_call: TRBJ1-2
v_call: TRBV5-1
cdr3_aa: ASSLAEAGDGYT

j_call: TRBJ2-2
v_call: TRBV27
cdr3_aa: ASSSTGTGELF

j_call: TRBJ2-2
v_call: TRBV4-1
cdr3_aa: ASSQEPTSGGGNTGELF

j_call: TRBJ2-3
v_call: TRBV9
cdr3_aa: ASSVASLGGAWDTQY

j_call: TRBJ2-2
v_call: TRBV6-5
cdr3_aa: ASSYESGGYTGELF

j_call: TRBJ1-6
v_call: TRBV4-1
cdr3_aa: ASSQDRGLAYNSPLH

j_call: TRBJ1-1
v_call: TRBV13
cdr3_aa: ASSFRTGVSEAF

j_call: TRBJ1-4
v_call: TRBV7-8
cdr3_aa: ASSSGTRDNEKLF

j_call: TRBJ2-7
v_call: TRBV30
cdr3_aa: AWSVSHRSSYEQY

j_call: TRBJ2-5
v_call: TRBV14
cdr3_aa: ASSQDVGGPETQY

j_call: TRBJ2-5
v_call: TRBV5-1
cdr3_aa: ASSPGGLQETQY

j_call: TRBJ2-1
v_call: TRBV7-8
cdr3_aa: ASSLNAQGNEQF

j_call: TRBJ2-1
v_call: TRBV11-2
cdr3_aa: ASSSSGAGNEQF

j_call: TRBJ2-3
v_call: TRBV2
cdr3_aa: ATQGAPKTDTQY

j_call: TRBJ2-5
v_call: TRBV2
cdr3_aa: ASSRGHQETQY

j_call: TRBJ2-1
v_call: TRBV14
cdr3_aa: ASSQEVGRWNEQF

j_call: TRBJ2-5
v_call: TRBV19
cdr3_aa: ASSPETGPQETQY

j_call: TRBJ1-2
v_call: TRBV2
cdr3_aa: ASRVGTGNYT

j_call: TRBJ1-6
v_call: TRBV6-6
cdr3_aa: ASSFDGGQGTPLH

j_call: TRBJ2-7
v_call: TRBV12-3/TRBV12-4
cdr3_aa: ASSFPGVEQY

j_call: TRBJ1-1
v_call: TRBV11-2
cdr3_aa: ASSLAGTGLTF

j_call: TRBJ1-4
v_call: TRBV7-2
cdr3_aa: ASSRQGGEKLF

j_call: TRBJ2-7
v_call: TRBV19
cdr3_aa: ASSKGTGTSGEQY

j_call: TRBJ2-5
v_call: TRBV6-5
cdr3_aa: ASSYSPGQETQY